One sample yielded the 3 T cell receptor beta chains listed below, sequenced in a study of blood T cells in healthy people across ages. A second PCR, run for about 6 to 11 cycles, used a sample-barcoded 5' primer plus a J-beta primer mix. TCRdb called the 5' RACE reads again in MiXCR, with one record for every CDR3 protein. Seen here are roughly 930,000 distinct CDR3 sequences, roughly 52% observed once, and the top ten hold about an eighth. Specimen: blood. These receptors were taken from a man aged 25 to 40 in good health.

This clonotype was observed at least ten times. The genes are TRBV28 and TRBJ2-4, with a weak D call TRBD2 (5 bases). This CDR3 is built from 15 residues. Trimming pared 6 bases from V and 0 bases from J, leaving 12 bases between. Germline CDR1 reads MDHEN; CDR2 reads SYDVKM. CDR3 region: CASSSPGLAKNIQYF. The CDR3, as DNA: TGTGCCAGCAGCTCTCCCGGACTAGCCAAAAACATTCAGTACTTC.

This clonotype was seen a few times. This chain connects TRBV3-1 to TRBJ1-1; the match to TRBD1 covers 7 bases. The ends lost 8 bases at V and 7 bases at J; junction bases unmatched: 4. The CDR3 runs to 11 residues. CDR1 is LGHDT, CDR2 YNNKEL, per germline (reference sequence). The DNA of the CDR3 is TGTGCCAGCGGGGACAGAGGTGAAGCTTTCTTT. It translates to CASGDRGEAFF.

The V call is TRBV9, the J call TRBJ1-1, with D maybe TRBD1 (5 bases). Germline CDR1 SGDLS, CDR2 YYNGEE. The CDR3 is made up of 15 amino acids. The ends were cut back, 4 bases at V and 0 bases at J, with 13 bases in the middle. CDR3 protein: CASSLGAFMNTEAFF. CDR3 nucleotide sequence: TGTGCCAGCAGCCTAGGGGCGTTCATGAACACTGAAGCTTTCTTT.